The T cell receptor (beta chain) under discussion was sequenced for a study of diagnostic markers for celiac disease. Its frequency marks this clonotype as medium-sized. Germline values: CDR1 MNHEY, CDR2 SVGAGI. The CDR3 has 15 residues. Reprocessing the reads, TCRdb reports a single entry for every CDR3 protein and omits DNA. The listing contains a few thousand distinct CDR3 sequences. The chain recombines TRBV6-5 with TRBJ1-4; TCRdb names TRBD1, which stays unverified in the absence of DNA. The sequenced sample consisted of either unsorted cells or a sorted T cell fraction (not recorded which). The origin of this receptor is a human donor. This table probably holds off-target reads from a library built for another chain. This CDR3 reads CASSYDWPGNEKLFF.